This T cell receptor (beta chain) was identified in a study of blood T cell repertoires in COVID-19. For the study at large: COVID-19 samples, acute and convalescent, were from the United States, Italy and Spain.

The data were produced by immunoSEQ multiplex PCR, yet TCRdb's version contains in-frame clones alone and is incomplete. This sample yields about 260,000 clones, of which 70% to 90% are seen a single time; about 1.2% belongs to the top ten. Residents of about two dozen US areas, aged roughly 18 to 89 years, made up the participants. Categorization into cohorts depended on clinical history that participants reported. V lost 5 bases to trimming and J lost 4 bases; unmatched junction nucleotides: 5. Per the germline V gene, CDR1 is SGHTA and CDR2 is FQGTGA. The CDR3 is 14 amino acids. This receptor was obtained from a woman aged 40 to 50 with acute COVID-19. V is TRBV7-3 and J is TRBJ1-1; 9 bases align to TRBD1. Sequenced sample: PBMCs or T cells enriched from blood (not recorded which). The CDR3 loop is CASSLRQGGTEAFF. The DNA for the CDR3 is TGTGCCAGCAGCCTCAGACAGGGGGGCACTGAAGCTTTCTTT.